The entry below describes one T cell receptor (beta chain). One entry per CDR3 protein results from TCRdb running MiXCR on the 5' RACE reads. The sample holds 350,000 or so distinct CDR3 sequences; 7% to 10% are singletons and the top ten take roughly 18%. This entry is derived from a study of T cells after yellow fever vaccination. Germline V gene sequence: CDR1 LNHDA, CDR2 SQIVND (reference sequence). Trimming removed 7 bases at V and 5 bases at J, with 17 bases between. This CDR3 is 14 amino acids long. The specimen comprised PBMCs, sampled roughly 46 days after the first yellow fever vaccination. The sequence derives from a man younger than 35 who received the YFV17D yellow fever vaccine. This rearrangement joins TRBV19 to TRBJ1-2; a weak D match, TRBD1 (6 bases). The CDR3 loop is CASNPQAGVYGYTF. CDR3 bases: TGTGCCAGTAATCCGCAGGCAGGGGTTTATGGCTACACCTTC. Supplemented by reference TRBV19 and TRBJ1-2, the full variable domain reads DGGITQSPKYLFRKEGQNVTLSCEQNLNHDAMYWYRQDPGQGLRLIYYSQIVNDFQKGDIAEGYSVSREKKESFPLTVTSAQKNPTAFYLCASNPQAGVYGYTFGSGTRLTVV.